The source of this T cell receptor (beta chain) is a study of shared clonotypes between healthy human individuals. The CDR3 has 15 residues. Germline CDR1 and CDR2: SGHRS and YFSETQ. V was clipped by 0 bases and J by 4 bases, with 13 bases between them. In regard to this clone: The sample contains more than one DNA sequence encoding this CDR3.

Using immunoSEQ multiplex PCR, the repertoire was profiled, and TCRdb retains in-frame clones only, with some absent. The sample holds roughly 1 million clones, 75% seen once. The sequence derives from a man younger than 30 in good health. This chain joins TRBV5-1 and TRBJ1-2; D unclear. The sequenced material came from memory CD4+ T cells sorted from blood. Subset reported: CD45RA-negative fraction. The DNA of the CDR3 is TGCGCCAGCAGCTTGGGGGAGGGCCAGATCTATGGCTACACCTTC. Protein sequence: CASSLGEGQIYGYTF.